This T cell receptor (beta chain) was observed in a study of blood T cell repertoires in COVID-19. The V and J ends lost 2 bases and 8 bases respectively, with 15 bases between them. Germline CDR1 is ENHRY and CDR2 is SYGVKD. The CDR3 is 15 amino acids. The data were produced by immunoSEQ multiplex PCR, yet TCRdb's version contains in-frame clones alone and is incomplete. The sample lists about 280,000 clones; around 85% were seen once. V is TRBV10-3 and J is TRBJ1-4, with D tentatively TRBD1 (6 bases). The receptor was derived from a young woman who had recovered from COVID-19. Sequenced material: peripheral blood. CDR3 DNA sequence: TGTGCCATCAGTGAGGTGGCAGGGGTGGGAGAAAAACTGTTTTTT. Protein product: CAISEVAGVGEKLFF.